The 10 T cell receptor beta chains below come from one sample, sequenced in a study of T cell responses to AZD1222 COVID-19 vaccine. Here immunoSEQ multiplex PCR was the method, and the copy in TCRdb shows in-frame clones only, minus some. The sample has approximately 180,000 clones, around 88% seen once. Sequencing used peripheral blood, obtained on day 0 of AZD1222 vaccination. These receptor sequences come from an adult in good health.

The chain recombines TRBV12-3 or TRBV12-4 with TRBJ1-2, with D perhaps TRBD1 (5 bases). V was trimmed by 8 bases and J by 5 bases, leaving 15 bases between them. The CDR3 consists of 13 residues. The CDR3 region has the DNA TGTGCCAGCCTGGGGGGAGATGGGTATGGCTACACCTTC. Translation: CASLGGDGYGYTF.

The V call is TRBV9, the J call TRBJ2-1; 8 bases fit TRBD2. Losses at the gene ends were 4 bases for V and 5 bases for J; bases not matched to a gene: 8. The CDR3 is 15 amino acids. The germline V gene has CDR1 SGDLS and CDR2 YYNGEE. CDR3: CASSTSGGHDNEQFF. The CDR3 nucleotides are TGTGCCAGCAGCACCAGCGGGGGCCACGACAATGAGCAGTTCTTC.

V is TRBV2 and J is TRBJ2-1, with TRBD1 matching 8 bases. The trim removed 10 bases at V and 9 bases at J, leaving 8 bases unmatched. This CDR3 contains 12 residues. Germline loops: CDR1 SNHLY, CDR2 FYNNEI. The CDR3 DNA sequence: TGTGCCACACAGGACAGGGTCTTTGAGCAGTTCTTC. Translating gives CATQDRVFEQFF.

J is TRBJ1-4 and V is TRBV5-4; no firm D call. This CDR3 comprises 15 residues. V lost 3 bases to trimming and J lost 1 base, with 10 bases between them. Germline V gene sequence: CDR1 SGHNT, CDR2 YYREEE (reference sequence). The CDR3 is CASSWAGGTNEKLFF. CDR3 nucleotide sequence: TGTGCCAGCAGCTGGGCCGGCGGAACTAATGAAAAACTGTTTTTT.

This clone was seen once. The same CDR3 arises from other DNA sequences in this sample as well. V and J are TRBV7-6 and TRBJ2-7; 7 nucleotides match TRBD1. The trim removed 1 base at V and 3 bases at J, leaving 3 bases unmatched. Germline V gene sequence: CDR1 SGHVS, CDR2 FNYEAQ. The CDR3 sequence is 14 residues long. CDR3 sequence: CASSLGTGNYEQYF. The DNA for the CDR3 is TGTGCCAGCAGCTTAGGGACAGGAAACTACGAGCAGTACTTC.

The rearrangement joins TRBV18 to TRBJ1-2; maybe TRBD1 (6 bases). Germline assignment: CDR1 KGHSH and CDR2 LQKENI. The CDR3 has 13 amino acids. Trimming shortened V by 3 bases and J by 4 bases, and 9 bases separated the two germline ends. The CDR3 is CASSPEDSYGYTF. CDR3 DNA sequence: TGTGCCAGCTCACCCGAGGACAGCTATGGCTACACCTTC.

The genes are TRBV5-4 and TRBJ1-3; a weak D match, TRBD1 (5 bases). The germline CDR1 and CDR2 sequences are SGHNT and YYREEE (reference sequence). V lost 2 bases and J 0 bases, leaving 12 bases between the germline ends. CDR3 size: 16 residues. The CDR3, as DNA: TGTGCCAGCAGCTTCCAGGGTCGAGGCTCTGGAAACACCATATATTTT. This gives the protein CASSFQGRGSGNTIYF.

This chain links TRBV11-2 with TRBJ2-1; TRBD2 aligns across 12 bases. Germline CDR1 is SGHAT and CDR2 is FQNNGV. Trimming cost V 6 bases and J 4 bases; bases outside gene matches: 10. There are 17 residues in the CDR3. The CDR3 protein is CASSYSLAGGQYNEQFF. In nucleotides, the CDR3 is TGTGCCAGCAGTTATAGCCTAGCGGGGGGGCAGTACAATGAGCAGTTCTTC.

The chain joins TRBV7-9 to TRBJ2-1; D gene unclear. The CDR3 extends over 15 amino acids. Germline assignment: CDR1 SEHNR and CDR2 FQNEAQ (reference sequence). Trimming cost V 5 bases and J 2 bases, with 13 bases left between them. The CDR3 region has the DNA TGTGCCAGCAGCCGTTGGGATATTACCTACAATGAGCAGTTCTTC. Encoded protein: CASSRWDITYNEQFF.

In DNA form, the CDR3 reads TGCGCCAGCAGGCCACAGGGGGCCGCCCCCGAAAAACTGTTTTTT. As protein: CASRPQGAAPEKLFF. The V call is TRBV5-1, the J call TRBJ1-4; TRBD1 aligns across 9 bases. The V gene end was trimmed by 5 bases and the J gene end by 8 bases; junction bases not matched to a gene: 10. In germline, CDR1 is SGHRS, CDR2 YFSETQ. The CDR3 is 15 amino acids. The full variable domain, completed using reference TRBV5-1 and TRBJ1-4, is KAGVTQTPRYLIKTRGQQVTLSCSPISGHRSVSWYQQTPGQGLQFLFEYFSETQRNKGNFPGRFSGRQFSNSRSEMNVSTLELGDSALYLCASRPQGAAPEKLFFGSGTQLSVL.